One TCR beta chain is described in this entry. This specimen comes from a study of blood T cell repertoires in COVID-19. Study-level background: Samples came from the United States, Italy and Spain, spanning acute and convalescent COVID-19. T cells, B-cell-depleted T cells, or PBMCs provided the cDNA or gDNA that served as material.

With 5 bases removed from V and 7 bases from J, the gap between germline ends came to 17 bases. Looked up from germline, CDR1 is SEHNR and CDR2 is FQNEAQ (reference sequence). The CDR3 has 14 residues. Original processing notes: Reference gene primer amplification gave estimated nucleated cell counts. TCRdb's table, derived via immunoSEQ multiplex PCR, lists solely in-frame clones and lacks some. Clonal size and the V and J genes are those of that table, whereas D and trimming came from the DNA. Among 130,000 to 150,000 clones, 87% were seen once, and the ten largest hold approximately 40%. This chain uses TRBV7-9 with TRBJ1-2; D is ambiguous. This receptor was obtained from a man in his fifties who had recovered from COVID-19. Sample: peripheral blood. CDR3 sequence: CASSPTQQSTGYTF. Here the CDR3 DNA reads TGTGCCAGCAGCCCTACCCAACAGAGTACTGGCTACACCTTC.